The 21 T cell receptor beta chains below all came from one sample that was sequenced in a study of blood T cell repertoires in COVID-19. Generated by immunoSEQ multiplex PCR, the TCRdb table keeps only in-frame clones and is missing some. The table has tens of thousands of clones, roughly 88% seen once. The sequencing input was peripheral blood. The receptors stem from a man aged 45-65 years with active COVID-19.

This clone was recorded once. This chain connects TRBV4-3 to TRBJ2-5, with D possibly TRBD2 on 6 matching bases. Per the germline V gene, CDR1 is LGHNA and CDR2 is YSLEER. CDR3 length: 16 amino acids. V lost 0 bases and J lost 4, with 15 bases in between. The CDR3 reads CASSQDRDSGVETQYF. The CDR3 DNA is TGCGCCAGCAGCCAAGACCGGGATTCGGGGGTAGAGACCCAGTACTTC.

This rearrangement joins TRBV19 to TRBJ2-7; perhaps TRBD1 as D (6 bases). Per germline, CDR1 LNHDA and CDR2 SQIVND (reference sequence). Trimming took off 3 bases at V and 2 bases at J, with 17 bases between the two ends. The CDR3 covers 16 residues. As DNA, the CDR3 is TGTGCCAGTAGTATGAGGTTTCGACAGGCCGCCTACGAGCAGTACTTC. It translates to CASSMRFRQAAYEQYF.

CDR3 nucleotides: TGTGCCAGCAGCGTAGCTGGCGGCCAAGAGACCCAGTACTTC. Encoded protein: CASSVAGGQETQYF. V gene TRBV9 combines with J gene TRBJ2-5, with no clear D. The CDR3 runs 14 residues. CDR1 and CDR2 (germline): SGDLS, YYNGEE. Trimming left V 0 bases short and J 1 base short, with 7 bases between.

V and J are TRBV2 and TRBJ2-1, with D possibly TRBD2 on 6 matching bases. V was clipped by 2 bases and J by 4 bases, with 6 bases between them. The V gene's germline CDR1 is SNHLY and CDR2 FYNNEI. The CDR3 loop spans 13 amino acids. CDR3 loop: CASSEREYNEQFF. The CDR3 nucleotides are TGTGCCAGCAGTGAACGGGAGTACAATGAGCAGTTCTTC.

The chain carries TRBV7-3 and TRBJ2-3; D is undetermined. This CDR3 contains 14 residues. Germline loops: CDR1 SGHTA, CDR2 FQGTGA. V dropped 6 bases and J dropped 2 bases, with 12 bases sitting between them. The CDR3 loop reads CASSLGVFTDTQYF. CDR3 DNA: TGTGCCAGCAGTCTTGGAGTATTCACAGATACGCAGTATTTT.

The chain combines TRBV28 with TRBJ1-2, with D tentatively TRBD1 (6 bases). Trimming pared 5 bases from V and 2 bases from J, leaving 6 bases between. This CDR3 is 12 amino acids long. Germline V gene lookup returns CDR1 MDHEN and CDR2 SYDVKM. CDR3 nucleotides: TGTGCCAGCAGTACAGGGAACTATGGCTACACCTTC. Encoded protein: CASSTGNYGYTF.

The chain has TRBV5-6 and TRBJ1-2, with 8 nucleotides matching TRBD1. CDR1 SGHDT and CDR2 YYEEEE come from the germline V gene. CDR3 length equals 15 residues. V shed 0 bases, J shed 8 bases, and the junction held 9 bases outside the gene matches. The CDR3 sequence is CASSLAGTGPVGYTF. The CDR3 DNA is TGTGCCAGCAGCTTGGCCGGGACAGGACCAGTAGGCTACACCTTC.

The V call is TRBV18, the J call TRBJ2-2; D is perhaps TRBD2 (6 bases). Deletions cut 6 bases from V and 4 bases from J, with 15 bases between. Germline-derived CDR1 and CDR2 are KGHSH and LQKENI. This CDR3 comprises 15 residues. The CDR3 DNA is TGTGCCAGCTCCCCCGGGACCGGGGGCACCGGGGAGCTGTTTTTT. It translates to CASSPGTGGTGELFF.

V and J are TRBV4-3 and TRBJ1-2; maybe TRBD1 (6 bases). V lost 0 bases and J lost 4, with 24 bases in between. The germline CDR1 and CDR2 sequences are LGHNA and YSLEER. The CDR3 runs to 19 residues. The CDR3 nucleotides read TGCGCCAGCAGCCAAGATCTTCGGGAAAGCAGGGAGGGGGTCTATGGCTACACCTTC. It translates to CASSQDLRESREGVYGYTF.

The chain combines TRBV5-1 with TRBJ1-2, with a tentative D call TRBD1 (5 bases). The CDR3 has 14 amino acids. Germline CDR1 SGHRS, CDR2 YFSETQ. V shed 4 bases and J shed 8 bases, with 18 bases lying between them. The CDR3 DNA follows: TGCGCCAGCAGCCTAGGGACTTCTAAATTGGGCTACACCTTC. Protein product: CASSLGTSKLGYTF. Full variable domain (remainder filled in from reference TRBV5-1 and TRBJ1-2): KAGVTQTPRYLIKTRGQQVTLSCSPISGHRSVSWYQQTPGQGLQFLFEYFSETQRNKGNFPGRFSGRQFSNSRSEMNVSTLELGDSALYLCASSLGTSKLGYTFGSGTRLTVV.

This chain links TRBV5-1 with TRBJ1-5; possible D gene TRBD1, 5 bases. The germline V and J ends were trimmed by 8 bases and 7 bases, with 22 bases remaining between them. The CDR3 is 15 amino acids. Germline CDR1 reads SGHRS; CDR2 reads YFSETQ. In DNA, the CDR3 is TGCGCCAGTAGACAAACGGGAGGGGATGGCCAGCCCCAGCATTTT. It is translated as CASRQTGGDGQPQHF.

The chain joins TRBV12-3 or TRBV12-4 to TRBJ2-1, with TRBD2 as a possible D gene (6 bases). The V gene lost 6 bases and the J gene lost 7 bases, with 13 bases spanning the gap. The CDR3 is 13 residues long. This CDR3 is CASRFLGGNEQFF. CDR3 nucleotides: TGTGCCAGCAGGTTCCTCGGGGGTAATGAGCAGTTCTTC.

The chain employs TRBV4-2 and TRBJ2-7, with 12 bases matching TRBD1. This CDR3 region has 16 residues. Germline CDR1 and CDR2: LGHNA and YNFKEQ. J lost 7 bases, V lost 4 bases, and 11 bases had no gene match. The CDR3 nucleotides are TGTGCCAGCAGCCGAGAGGGACAGGGGGCGCGGGGGGAGCAGTACTTC. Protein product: CASSREGQGARGEQYF.

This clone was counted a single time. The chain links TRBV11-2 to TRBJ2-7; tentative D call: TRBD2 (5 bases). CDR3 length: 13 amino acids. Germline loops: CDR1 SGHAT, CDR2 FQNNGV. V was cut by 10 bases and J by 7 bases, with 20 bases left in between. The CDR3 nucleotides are TGTGCCACCTCTTTCGGACGGACTTGGGAGCAGTACTTC. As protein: CATSFGRTWEQYF.

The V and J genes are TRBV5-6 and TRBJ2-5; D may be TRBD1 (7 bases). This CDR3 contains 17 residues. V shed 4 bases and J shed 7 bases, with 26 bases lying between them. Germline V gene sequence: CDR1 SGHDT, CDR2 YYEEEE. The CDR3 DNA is TGTGCCAGCAGCAGTAGGGGGCGGGGCGCGCTTTTGTGGACCCAGTACTTC. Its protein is CASSSRGRGALLWTQYF.

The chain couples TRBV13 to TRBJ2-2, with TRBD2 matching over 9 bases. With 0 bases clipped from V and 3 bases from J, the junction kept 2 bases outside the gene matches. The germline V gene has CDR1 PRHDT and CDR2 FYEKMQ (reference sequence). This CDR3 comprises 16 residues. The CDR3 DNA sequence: TGTGCCAGCAGCTTAGGGGGACTAGCTCACACCGGGGAGCTGTTTTTT. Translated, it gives CASSLGGLAHTGELFF.

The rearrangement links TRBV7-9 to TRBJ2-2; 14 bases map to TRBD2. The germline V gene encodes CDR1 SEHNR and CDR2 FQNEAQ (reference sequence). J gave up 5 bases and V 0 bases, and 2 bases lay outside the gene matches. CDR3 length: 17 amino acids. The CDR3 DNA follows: TGTGCCAGCAGCTTAGCGGGACTAGCGGGAGAGACCGGGGAGCTGTTTTTT. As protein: CASSLAGLAGETGELFF.

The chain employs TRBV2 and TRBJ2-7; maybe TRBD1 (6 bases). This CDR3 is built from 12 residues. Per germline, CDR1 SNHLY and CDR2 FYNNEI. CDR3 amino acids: CATQGTTNEQYV. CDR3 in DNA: TGTGCGACGCAGGGGACGACTAACGAGCAGTACGTC.

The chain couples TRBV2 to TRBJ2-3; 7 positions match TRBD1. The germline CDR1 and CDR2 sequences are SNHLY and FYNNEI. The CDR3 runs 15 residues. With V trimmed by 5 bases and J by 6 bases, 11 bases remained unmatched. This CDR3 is CASSFLYRGLDTQYF. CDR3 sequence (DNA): TGTGCCAGCAGTTTCTTATACAGGGGCTTGGATACGCAGTATTTT. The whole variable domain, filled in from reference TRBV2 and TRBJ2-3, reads EPEVTQTPSHQVTQMGQEVILRCVPISNHLYFYWYRQILGQKVEFLVSFYNNEISEKSEIFDDQFSVERPDGSNFTLKIRSTKLEDSAMYFCASSFLYRGLDTQYFGPGTRLTVL.

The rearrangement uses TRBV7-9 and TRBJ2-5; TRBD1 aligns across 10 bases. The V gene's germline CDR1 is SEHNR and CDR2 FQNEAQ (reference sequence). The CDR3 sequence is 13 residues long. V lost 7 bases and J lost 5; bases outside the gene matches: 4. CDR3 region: CASTPGQGETQYF. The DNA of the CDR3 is TGTGCCAGCACTCCGGGACAGGGGGAGACCCAGTACTTC.

The CDR3 sequence is CASSFGQPTGELFF. The CDR3 region has the DNA TGTGCCAGCAGTTTTGGGCAGCCCACCGGGGAGCTGTTTTTT. The chain is built from TRBV27 and TRBJ2-2; no clear D gene. The CDR3 totals 14 residues. The V end was cut by 3 bases, the J end by 4 bases, with 9 bases between. Germline CDR1 reads MNHEY; CDR2 reads SMNVEV (reference sequence).